This TCR beta chain stems from a study of shared clonotypes between healthy human individuals. Study-wide results and limits: It was the non-shared clonotypes that had lower generation probabilities than clonotypes shared by all four donors.

V trimming: 0 bases; J trimming: 4 bases; junction bases outside the gene matches: 7. CDR1 and CDR2 from the germline V gene are SGDLS and YYNGEE. This CDR3 region has 15 residues. Libraries were prepared by immunoSEQ multiplex PCR; TCRdb keeps only in-frame clonotypes and omits some of them. The sample lists approximately 1.9 million clones, around 93% occurring once. Cells designated naive CD8 were CD45RO-negative and were positively selected for CCR7, with terminally differentiated effector memory CD45RA+ cells excluded. Comments on this clone: Its antigen is currently unknown.

This sequence originates from a man younger than 35 in good health. Some clones in this sample may be carry-over from other donors' samples. The specimen was naive CD8+ T cells from PBMCs. The V call is TRBV9, the J call TRBJ2-7, with 7 positions matching TRBD1. CDR3 in DNA: TGTGCCAGCAGCGTAGGCGAGGGGACAGAATACGAGCAGTACTTC. This codes for CASSVGEGTEYEQYF.